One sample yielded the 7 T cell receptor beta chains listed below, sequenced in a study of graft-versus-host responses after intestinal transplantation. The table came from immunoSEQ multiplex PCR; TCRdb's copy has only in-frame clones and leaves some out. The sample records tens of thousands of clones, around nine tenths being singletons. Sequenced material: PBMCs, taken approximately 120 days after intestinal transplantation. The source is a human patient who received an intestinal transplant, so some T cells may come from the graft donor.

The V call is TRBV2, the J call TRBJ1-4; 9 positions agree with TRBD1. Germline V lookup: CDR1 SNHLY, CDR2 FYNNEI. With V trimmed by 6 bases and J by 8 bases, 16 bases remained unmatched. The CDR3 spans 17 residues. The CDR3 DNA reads TGTGCCAGCAGCCTCTCCGGGACAGGGCTCAGGAGGGAAAAACTGTTTTTT. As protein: CASSLSGTGLRREKLFF. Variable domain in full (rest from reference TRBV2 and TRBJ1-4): EPEVTQTPSHQVTQMGQEVILRCVPISNHLYFYWYRQILGQKVEFLVSFYNNEISEKSEIFDDQFSVERPDGSNFTLKIRSTKLEDSAMYFCASSLSGTGLRREKLFFGSGTQLSVL.

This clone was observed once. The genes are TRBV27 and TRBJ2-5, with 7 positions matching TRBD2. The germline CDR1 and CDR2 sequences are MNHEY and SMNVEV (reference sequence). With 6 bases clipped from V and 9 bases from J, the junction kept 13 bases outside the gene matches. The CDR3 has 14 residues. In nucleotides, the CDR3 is TGTGCCAGCAGCTCCGGACAACCCCGGGGGGCCCAGTACTTC. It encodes CASSSGQPRGAQYF.

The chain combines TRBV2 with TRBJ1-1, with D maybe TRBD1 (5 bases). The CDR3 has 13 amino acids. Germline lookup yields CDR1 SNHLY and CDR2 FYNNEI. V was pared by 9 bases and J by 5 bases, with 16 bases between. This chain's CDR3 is CASGRIGVTEAFF. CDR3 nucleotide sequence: TGTGCCAGTGGTAGGATAGGGGTTACTGAAGCTTTCTTT.

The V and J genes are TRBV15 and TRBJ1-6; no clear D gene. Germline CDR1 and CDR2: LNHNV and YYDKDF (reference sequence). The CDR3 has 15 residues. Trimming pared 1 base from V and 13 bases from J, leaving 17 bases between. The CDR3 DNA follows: TGTGCCACCAGCAGAGGGGGATGGAGAATACGTCCCCTCCACTTT. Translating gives CATSRGGWRIRPLHF.

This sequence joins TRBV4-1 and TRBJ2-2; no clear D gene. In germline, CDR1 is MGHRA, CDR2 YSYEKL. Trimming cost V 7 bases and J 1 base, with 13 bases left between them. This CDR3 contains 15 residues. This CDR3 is CASTPTELNTGELFF. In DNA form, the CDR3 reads TGCGCCAGCACCCCGACCGAATTGAACACCGGGGAGCTGTTTTTT.

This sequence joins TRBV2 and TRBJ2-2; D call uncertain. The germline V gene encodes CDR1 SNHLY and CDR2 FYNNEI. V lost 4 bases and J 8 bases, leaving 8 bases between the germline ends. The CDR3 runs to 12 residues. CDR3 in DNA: TGTGCCAGCAGTGTACTGGGGGGGGAGCTGTTTTTT. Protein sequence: CASSVLGGELFF. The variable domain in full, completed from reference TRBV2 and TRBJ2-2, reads EPEVTQTPSHQVTQMGQEVILRCVPISNHLYFYWYRQILGQKVEFLVSFYNNEISEKSEIFDDQFSVERPDGSNFTLKIRSTKLEDSAMYFCASSVLGGELFFGEGSRLTVL.

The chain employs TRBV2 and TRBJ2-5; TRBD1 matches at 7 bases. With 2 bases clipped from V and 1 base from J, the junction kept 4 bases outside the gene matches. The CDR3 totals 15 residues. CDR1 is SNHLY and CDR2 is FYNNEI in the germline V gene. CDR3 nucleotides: TGTGCCAGCAGTGAACAGGGGACAGTCCAAGAGACCCAGTACTTC. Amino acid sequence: CASSEQGTVQETQYF.